Below are 3 T cell receptor beta chains sequenced from a single sample in a study of PD-L1 blockade in urothelial cancer. Clones were sequenced by immunoSEQ multiplex PCR, and TCRdb holds only the in-frame ones, with some missing. The sample yields 70,000 to 100,000 clones, roughly 89% seen once. This sample's time point: pretreatment peripheral blood. The material sequenced was PBMCs, taken around atezolizumab (anti-PD-L1) treatment. These receptors all stem from a man in his fifties or sixties with urothelial cancer.

This clone was recorded once. As DNA, the CDR3 is TGTGCCAGTAGTATCCTGACGGGGGGGCGAAGAGATACGCAGTATTTT. Its protein product is CASSILTGGRRDTQYF. The chain employs TRBV19 and TRBJ2-3; 8 bases are shared with TRBD2. This CDR3 region has 16 residues. Trimming took 3 bases from V and 5 from J; bases not matched to a gene: 10. The germline gives CDR1 LNHDA, CDR2 SQIVND (reference sequence).

The chain carries TRBV7-2 and TRBJ1-1; D gene unclear. The germline V and J ends were trimmed by 6 bases and 0 bases, with 8 bases remaining between them. The germline V gene has CDR1 SGHTA and CDR2 FQGNSA. The CDR3 loop spans 13 amino acids. The CDR3 DNA sequence: TGTGCCAGCAGTTCTCTTTTGAACACTGAAGCTTTCTTT. Residues: CASSSLLNTEAFF.

This clone was found a few times. The chain employs TRBV2 and TRBJ2-3; D perhaps matches TRBD2 (6 bases). The germline V and J ends were trimmed by 0 bases and 5 bases, with 12 bases remaining between them. CDR1 SNHLY and CDR2 FYNNEI come from the germline V gene. The CDR3 is made up of 15 amino acids. CDR3 DNA sequence: TGTGCCAGCAGTGAAGCGGGGGGACGGGTAGATACGCAGTATTTT. Its translation is CASSEAGGRVDTQYF.